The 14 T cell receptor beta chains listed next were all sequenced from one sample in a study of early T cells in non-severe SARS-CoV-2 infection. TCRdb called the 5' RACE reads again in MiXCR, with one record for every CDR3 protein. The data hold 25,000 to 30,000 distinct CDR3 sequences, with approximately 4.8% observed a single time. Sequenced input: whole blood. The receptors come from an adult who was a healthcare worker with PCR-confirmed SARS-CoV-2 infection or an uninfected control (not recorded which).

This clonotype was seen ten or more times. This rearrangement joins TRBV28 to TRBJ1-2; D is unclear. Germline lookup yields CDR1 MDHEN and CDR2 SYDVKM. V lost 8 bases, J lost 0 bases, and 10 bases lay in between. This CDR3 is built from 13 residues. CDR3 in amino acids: CASLATSNYGYTF. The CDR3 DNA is TGTGCCAGCCTTGCTACCTCTAACTATGGCTACACCTTC.

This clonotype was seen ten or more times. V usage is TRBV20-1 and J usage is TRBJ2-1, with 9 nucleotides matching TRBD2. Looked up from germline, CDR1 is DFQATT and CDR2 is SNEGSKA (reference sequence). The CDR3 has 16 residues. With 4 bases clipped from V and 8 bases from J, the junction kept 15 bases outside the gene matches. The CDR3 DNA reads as TGCAGTGCTATACCATGGTTAGCGGGAGAAAGGCATGAGCAGTTCTTC. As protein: CSAIPWLAGERHEQFF.

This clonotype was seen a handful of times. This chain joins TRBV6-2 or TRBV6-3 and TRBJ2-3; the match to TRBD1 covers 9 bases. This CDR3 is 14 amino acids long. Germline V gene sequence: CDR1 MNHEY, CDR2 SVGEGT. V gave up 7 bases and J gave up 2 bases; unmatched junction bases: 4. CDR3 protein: CASKTGGTTDTQYF. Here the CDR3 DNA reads TGTGCCAGCAAGACAGGGGGGACCACAGATACGCAGTATTTT.

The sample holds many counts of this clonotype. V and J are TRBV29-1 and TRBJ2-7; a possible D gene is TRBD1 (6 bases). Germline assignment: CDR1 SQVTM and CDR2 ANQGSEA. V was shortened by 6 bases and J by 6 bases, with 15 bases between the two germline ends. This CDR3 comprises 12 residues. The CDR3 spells CSVATGTSEQYF. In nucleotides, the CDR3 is TGCAGCGTCGCCACCGGGACATCCGAGCAGTACTTC.

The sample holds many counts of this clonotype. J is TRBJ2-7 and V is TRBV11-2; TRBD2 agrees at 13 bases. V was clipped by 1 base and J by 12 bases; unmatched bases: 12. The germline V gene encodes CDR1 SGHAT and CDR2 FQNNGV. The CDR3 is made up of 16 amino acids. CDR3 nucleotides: TGTGCCAGCAGCTTAGGGGCCCGAGGGACTAGCGGGATCCCGTACTTC. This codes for CASSLGARGTSGIPYF.

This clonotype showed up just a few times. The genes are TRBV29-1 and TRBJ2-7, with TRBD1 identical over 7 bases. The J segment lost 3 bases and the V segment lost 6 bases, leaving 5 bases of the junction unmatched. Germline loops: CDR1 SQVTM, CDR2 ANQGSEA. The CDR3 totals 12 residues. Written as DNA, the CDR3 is TGCAGCGTCAGACAGGGAATCTACGAGCAGTACTTC. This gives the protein CSVRQGIYEQYF.

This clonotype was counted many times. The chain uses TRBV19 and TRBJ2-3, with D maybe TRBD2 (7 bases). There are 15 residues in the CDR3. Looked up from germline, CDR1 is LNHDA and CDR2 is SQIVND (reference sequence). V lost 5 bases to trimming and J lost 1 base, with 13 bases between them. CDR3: CASSQGEGGTDTQYF. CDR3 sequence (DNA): TGTGCCAGTAGTCAAGGGGAGGGGGGCACAGATACGCAGTATTTT. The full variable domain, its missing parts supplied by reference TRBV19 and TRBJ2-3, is DGGITQSPKYLFRKEGQNVTLSCEQNLNHDAMYWYRQDPGQGLRLIYYSQIVNDFQKGDIAEGYSVSREKKESFPLTVTSAQKNPTAFYLCASSQGEGGTDTQYFGPGTRLTVL.

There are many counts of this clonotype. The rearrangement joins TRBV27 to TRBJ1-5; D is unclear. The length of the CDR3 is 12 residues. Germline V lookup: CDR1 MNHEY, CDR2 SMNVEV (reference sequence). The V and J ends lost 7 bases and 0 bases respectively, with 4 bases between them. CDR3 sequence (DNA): TGTGCCAGCACCGTTAGCAATCAGCCCCAGCATTTT. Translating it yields CASTVSNQPQHF.

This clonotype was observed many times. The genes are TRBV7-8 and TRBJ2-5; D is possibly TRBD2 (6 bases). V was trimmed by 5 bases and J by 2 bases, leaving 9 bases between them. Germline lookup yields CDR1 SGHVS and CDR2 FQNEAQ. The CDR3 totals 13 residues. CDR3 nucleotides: TGTGCCAGCAGCCGGGACTTACAAGAGACCCAGTACTTC. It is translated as CASSRDLQETQYF.

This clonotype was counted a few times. The CDR3 loop reads CASSLYSTSDTQYF. The CDR3 DNA sequence: TGTGCCAGCAGCTTATATAGTACCTCAGATACGCAGTATTTT. This sequence joins TRBV13 and TRBJ2-3; unclear D gene. V dropped 2 bases and J dropped 4 bases, with 10 bases sitting between them. Germline V gives CDR1 PRHDT, CDR2 FYEKMQ (reference sequence). The CDR3 covers 14 residues. Complete variable domain (other parts from reference TRBV13 and TRBJ2-3): AAGVIQSPRHLIKEKRETATLKCYPIPRHDTVYWYQQGPGQDPQFLISFYEKMQSDKGSIPDRFSAQQFSDYHSELNMSSLELGDSALYFCASSLYSTSDTQYFGPGTRLTVL.

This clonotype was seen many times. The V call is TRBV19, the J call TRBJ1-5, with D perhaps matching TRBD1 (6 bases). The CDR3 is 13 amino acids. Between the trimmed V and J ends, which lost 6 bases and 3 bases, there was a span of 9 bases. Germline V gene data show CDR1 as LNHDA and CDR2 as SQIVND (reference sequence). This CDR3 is CASSRDINQPQHF. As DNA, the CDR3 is TGTGCCAGTAGCCGGGACATCAATCAGCCCCAGCATTTT.

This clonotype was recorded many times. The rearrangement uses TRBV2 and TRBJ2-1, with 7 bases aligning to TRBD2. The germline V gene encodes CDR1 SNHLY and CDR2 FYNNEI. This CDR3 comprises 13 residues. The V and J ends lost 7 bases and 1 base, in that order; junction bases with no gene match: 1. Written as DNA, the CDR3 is TGTGCCAGCAAAGCGGGATCCTACAATGAGCAGTTCTTC. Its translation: CASKAGSYNEQFF.

CDR3 protein: CSARSRGKNIQYF. The CDR3 DNA follows: TGCAGTGCTAGAAGCAGGGGAAAAAACATTCAGTACTTC. The chain couples TRBV20-1 to TRBJ2-4, with D perhaps matching TRBD1 (6 bases). CDR1 is DFQATT, CDR2 SNEGSKA, per germline (reference sequence). V lost 2 bases, J lost 4 bases, and 9 bases lay in between. The CDR3 is made up of 13 amino acids.

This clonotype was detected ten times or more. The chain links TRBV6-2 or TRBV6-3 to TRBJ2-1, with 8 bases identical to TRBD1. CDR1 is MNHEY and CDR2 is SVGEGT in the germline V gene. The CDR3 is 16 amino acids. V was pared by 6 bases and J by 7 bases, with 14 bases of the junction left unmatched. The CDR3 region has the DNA TGTGCCAGCAGAAGGACAGGGAGAGGGGTGGGGAATGAGCAGTTCTTC. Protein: CASRRTGRGVGNEQFF.